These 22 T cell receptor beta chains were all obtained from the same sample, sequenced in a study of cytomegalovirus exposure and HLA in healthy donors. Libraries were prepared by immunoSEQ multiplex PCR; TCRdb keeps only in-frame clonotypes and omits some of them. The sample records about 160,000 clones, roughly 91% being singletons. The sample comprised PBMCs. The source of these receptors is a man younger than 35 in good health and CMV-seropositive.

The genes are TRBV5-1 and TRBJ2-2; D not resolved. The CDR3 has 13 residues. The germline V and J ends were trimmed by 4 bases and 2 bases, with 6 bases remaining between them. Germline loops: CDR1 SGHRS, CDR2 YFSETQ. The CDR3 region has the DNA TGCGCCAGCAGCCTATATAACACCGGGGAGCTGTTTTTT. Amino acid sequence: CASSLYNTGELFF.

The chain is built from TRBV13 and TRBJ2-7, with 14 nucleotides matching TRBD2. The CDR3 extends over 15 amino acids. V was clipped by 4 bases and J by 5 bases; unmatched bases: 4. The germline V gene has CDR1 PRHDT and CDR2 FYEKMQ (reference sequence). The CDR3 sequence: CASSWGLAGDDEQYF. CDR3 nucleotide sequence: TGTGCCAGCAGCTGGGGACTAGCGGGAGACGACGAGCAGTACTTC.

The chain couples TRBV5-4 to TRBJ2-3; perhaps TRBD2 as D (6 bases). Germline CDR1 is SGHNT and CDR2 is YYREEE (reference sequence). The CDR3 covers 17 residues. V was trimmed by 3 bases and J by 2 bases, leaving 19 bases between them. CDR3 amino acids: CASSSFLGGVNTDTQYF. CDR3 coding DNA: TGTGCCAGCAGCTCGTTTCTCGGGGGAGTAAACACAGATACGCAGTATTTT.

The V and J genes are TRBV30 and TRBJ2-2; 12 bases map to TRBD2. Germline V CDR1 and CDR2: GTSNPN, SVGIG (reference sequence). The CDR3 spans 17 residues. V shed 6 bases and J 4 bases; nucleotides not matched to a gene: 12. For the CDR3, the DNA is TGTGCCTGCCCGAAACGACTAGCGGGAGTCTCCACCGGGGAGCTGTTTTTT. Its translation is CACPKRLAGVSTGELFF.

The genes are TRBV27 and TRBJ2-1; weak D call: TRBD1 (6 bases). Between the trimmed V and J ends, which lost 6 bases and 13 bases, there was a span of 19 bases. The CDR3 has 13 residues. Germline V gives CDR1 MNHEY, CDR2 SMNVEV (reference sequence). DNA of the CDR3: TGTGCCAGCAGGCAAGGGACAAGAGGATATCAGTTCTTC. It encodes CASRQGTRGYQFF.

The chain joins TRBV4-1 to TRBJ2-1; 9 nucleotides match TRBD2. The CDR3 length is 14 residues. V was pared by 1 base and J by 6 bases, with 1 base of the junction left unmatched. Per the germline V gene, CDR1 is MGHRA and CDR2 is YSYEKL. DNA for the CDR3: TGCGCCAGCAGCCAAGTACTAGCGGGCAATGAGCAGTTCTTC. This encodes CASSQVLAGNEQFF.

The CDR3 region has the DNA TGTGCCAGCAGCCCTCAGGGATTCGCTGAAGCTTTCTTT. Translated: CASSPQGFAEAFF. The rearrangement uses TRBV11-2 and TRBJ1-1; D perhaps matches TRBD1 (5 bases). The CDR3 is 13 residues long. V dropped 5 bases and J dropped 6 bases, with 13 bases sitting between them. Germline values: CDR1 SGHAT, CDR2 FQNNGV. The whole variable domain, filled in from reference TRBV11-2 and TRBJ1-1, reads EAGVAQSPRYKIIEKRQSVAFWCNPISGHATLYWYQQILGQGPKLLIQFQNNGVVDDSQLPKDRFSAERLKGVDSTLKIQPAKLEDSAVYLCASSPQGFAEAFFGQGTRLTVV.

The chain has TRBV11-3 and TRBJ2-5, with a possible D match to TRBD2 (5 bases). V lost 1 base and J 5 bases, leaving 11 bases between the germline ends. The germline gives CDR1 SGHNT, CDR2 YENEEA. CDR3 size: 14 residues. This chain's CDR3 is CASSLGFGGETQYF. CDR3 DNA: TGTGCCAGCAGCTTAGGGTTCGGCGGGGAGACCCAGTACTTC. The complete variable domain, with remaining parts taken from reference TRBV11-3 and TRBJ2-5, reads EAGVVQSPRYKIIEKKQPVAFWCNPISGHNTLYWYLQNLGQGPELLIRYENEEAVDDSQLPKDRFSAERLKGVDSTLKIQPAELGDSAVYLCASSLGFGGETQYFGPGTRLLVL.

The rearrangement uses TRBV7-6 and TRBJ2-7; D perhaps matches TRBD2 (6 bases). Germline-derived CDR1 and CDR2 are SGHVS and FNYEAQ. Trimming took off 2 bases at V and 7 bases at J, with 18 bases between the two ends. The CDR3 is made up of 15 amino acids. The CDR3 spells CASSLMEGPQSEQYF. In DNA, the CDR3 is TGTGCCAGCAGCTTAATGGAGGGCCCTCAATCAGAGCAGTACTTC.

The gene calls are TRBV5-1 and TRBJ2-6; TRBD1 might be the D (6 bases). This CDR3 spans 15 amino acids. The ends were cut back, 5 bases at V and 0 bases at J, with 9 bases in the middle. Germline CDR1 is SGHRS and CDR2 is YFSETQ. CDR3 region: CASSKGDSGANVLTF. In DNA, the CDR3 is TGCGCCAGCAGTAAGGGGGACTCTGGGGCCAACGTCCTGACTTTC.

The CDR3 sequence is CASSTSGGPYNEQFF. The CDR3 region has the DNA TGTGCCAGCAGCACCTCCGGGGGACCCTACAATGAGCAGTTCTTC. The genes are TRBV7-2 and TRBJ2-1, with TRBD2 as a possible D gene (6 bases). CDR3 length: 15 residues. Germline V gene sequence: CDR1 SGHTA, CDR2 FQGNSA. V lost 5 bases and J lost 2, with 13 bases in between.

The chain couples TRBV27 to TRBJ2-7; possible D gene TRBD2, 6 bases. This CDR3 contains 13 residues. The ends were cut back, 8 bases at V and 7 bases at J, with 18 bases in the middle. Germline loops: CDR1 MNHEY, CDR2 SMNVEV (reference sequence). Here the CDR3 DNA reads TGTGCCAGCGCGGCCAGACTAGTGCGAGAGCAGTACTTC. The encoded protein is CASAARLVREQYF.

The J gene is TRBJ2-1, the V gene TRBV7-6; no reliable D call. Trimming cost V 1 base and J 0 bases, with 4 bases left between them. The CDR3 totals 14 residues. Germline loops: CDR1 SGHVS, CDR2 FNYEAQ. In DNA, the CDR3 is TGTGCCAGCAGCTTAGGTAGCTCCTACAATGAGCAGTTCTTC. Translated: CASSLGSSYNEQFF.

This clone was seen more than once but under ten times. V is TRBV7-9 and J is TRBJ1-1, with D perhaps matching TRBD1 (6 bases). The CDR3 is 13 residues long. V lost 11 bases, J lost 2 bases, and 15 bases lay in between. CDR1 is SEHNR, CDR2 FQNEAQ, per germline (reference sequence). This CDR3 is CASQSGGNTEAFF. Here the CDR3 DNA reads TGTGCCTCCCAGTCGGGGGGCAACACTGAAGCTTTCTTT.

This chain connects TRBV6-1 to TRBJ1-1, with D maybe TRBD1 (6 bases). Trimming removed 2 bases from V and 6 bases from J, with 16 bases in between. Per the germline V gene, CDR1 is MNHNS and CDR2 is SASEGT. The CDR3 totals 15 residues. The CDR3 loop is CASSEYVRGSPEAFF. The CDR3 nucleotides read TGTGCCAGCAGTGAATATGTCAGGGGATCCCCTGAAGCTTTCTTT.

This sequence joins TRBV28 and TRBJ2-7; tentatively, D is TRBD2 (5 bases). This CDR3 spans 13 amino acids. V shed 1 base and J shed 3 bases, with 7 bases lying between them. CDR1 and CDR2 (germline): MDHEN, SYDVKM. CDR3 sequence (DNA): TGTGCCAGCAGTTTATCACGGGACTACGAGCAGTACTTC. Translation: CASSLSRDYEQYF.

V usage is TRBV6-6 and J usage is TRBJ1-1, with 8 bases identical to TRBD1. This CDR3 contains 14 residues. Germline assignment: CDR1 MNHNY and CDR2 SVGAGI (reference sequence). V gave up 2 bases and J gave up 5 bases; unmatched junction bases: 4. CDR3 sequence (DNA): TGTGCCAGCAGTTACCAGGGGGCGGTTACTGAAGCTTTCTTT. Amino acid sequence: CASSYQGAVTEAFF.

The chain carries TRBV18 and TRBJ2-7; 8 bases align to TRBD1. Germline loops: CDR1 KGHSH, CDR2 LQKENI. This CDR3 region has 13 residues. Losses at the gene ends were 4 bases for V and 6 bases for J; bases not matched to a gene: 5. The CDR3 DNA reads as TGTGCCAGCTCACAGACAGGGGTCGGCGAGCAGTACTTC. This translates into CASSQTGVGEQYF.

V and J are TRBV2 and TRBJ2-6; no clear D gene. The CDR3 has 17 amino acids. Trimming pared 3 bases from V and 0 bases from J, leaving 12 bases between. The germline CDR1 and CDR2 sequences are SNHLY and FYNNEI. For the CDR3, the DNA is TGTGCCAGCAGTGAGGAGCACGTAAACTCTGGGGCCAACGTCCTGACTTTC. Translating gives CASSEEHVNSGANVLTF.

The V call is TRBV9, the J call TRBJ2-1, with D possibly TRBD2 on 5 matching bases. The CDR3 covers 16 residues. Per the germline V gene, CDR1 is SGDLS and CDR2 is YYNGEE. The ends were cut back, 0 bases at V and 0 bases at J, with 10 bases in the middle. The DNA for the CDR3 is TGTGCCAGCAGCGTAGGGGCTACTAGCTCCTACAATGAGCAGTTCTTC. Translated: CASSVGATSSYNEQFF.

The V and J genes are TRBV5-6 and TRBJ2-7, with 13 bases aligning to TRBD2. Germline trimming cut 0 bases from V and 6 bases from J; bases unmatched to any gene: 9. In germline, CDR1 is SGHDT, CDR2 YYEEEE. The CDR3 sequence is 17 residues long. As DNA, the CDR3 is TGTGCCAGCAGCTTGGTAGGCGGACTAGCGGGAGTAGGCGAGCAGTACTTC. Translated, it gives CASSLVGGLAGVGEQYF.

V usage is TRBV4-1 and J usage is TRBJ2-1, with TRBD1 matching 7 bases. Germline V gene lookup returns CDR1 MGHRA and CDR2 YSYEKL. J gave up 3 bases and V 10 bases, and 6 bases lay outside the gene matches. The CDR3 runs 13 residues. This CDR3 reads CATRDSLYNEQFF. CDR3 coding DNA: TGCGCCACCCGGGACAGCCTCTACAATGAGCAGTTCTTC.